This entry is about one TCR beta chain. Germline CDR1 is MNHEY and CDR2 is SVGAGI. This CDR3 is 12 amino acids long. The J segment lost 8 bases and the V segment lost 6 bases, leaving 6 bases of the junction unmatched. These data are taken from a study of blood T cell repertoires in COVID-19. Study-wide background: Sites in the United States, Italy and Spain provided acute and convalescent COVID-19 samples.

Assignments of participants to cohorts depended upon their own reported clinical history. Libraries were prepared by immunoSEQ multiplex PCR; TCRdb keeps only in-frame clonotypes and omits some of them. This sample has about 200,000 clones, with 89% found just once. The rearrangement joins TRBV6-5 to TRBJ1-1; TRBD1 agrees at 7 bases. This TCR was sampled from a woman between 18 and 30 years old who had recovered from COVID-19. The sample comprised PBMCs or T cells enriched from blood (not recorded which). CDR3 region: CASSHLDREAFF. The CDR3, as DNA: TGTGCCAGCAGCCATTTGGACAGGGAAGCTTTCTTT.